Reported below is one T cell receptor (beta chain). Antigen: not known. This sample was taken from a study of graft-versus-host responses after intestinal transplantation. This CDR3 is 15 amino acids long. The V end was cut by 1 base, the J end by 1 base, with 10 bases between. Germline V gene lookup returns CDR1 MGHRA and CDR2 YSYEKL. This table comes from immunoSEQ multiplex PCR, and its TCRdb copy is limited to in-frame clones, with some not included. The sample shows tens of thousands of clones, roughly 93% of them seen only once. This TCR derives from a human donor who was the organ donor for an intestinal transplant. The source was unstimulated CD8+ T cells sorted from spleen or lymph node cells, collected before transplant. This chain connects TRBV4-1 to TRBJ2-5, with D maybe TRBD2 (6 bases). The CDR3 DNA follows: TGCGCCAGCAGCCAAGTGGAGGGAGCCCAAGAGACCCAGTACTTC. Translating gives CASSQVEGAQETQYF.